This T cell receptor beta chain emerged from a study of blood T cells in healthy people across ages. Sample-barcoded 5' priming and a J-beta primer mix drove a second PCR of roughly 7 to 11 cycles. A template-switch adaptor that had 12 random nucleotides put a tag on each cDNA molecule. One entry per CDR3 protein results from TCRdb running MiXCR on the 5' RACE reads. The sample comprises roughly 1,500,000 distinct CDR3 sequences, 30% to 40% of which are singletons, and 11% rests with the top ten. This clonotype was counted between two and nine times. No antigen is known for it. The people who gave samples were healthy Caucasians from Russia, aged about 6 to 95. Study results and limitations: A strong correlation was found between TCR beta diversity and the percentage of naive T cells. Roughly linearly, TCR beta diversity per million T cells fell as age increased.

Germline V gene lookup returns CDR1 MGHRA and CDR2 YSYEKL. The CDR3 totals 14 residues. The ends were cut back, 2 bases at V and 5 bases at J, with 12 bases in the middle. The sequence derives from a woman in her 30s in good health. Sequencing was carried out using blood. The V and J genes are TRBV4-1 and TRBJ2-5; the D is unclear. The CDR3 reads CASSQTVGWETQYF. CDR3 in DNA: TGCGCCAGCAGCCAAACCGTGGGTTGGGAGACCCAGTACTTC.